Listed here are 27 T cell receptor beta chains from one sample, sequenced in a study of OX40 agonist ivuxolimab in advanced cancers. Only in-frame clones appear in the TCRdb table, and some are missing; sequencing was by immunoSEQ multiplex PCR. The sample contains roughly 64,000 clones, 70% to 90% of which appear only once. Sequencing used CD4+ or CD8+ T cells sorted from blood, obtained in a trial of the OX40 agonist ivuxolimab. The receptor source for this set is an adult with an advanced solid tumor such as melanoma, head and neck, liver or kidney cancer.

The chain has TRBV15 and TRBJ2-3; D not certain. This CDR3 has 14 residues. Germline CDR1 LNHNV, CDR2 YYDKDF (reference sequence). Trimming cost V 5 bases and J 4 bases, with 13 bases left between them. DNA of the CDR3: TGTGCCACCAGCTCTGGGAACCGTCCAGATACGCAGTATTTT. Translation: CATSSGNRPDTQYF.

The table lists this clone with a few counts. The CDR3 sequence is CASSSYGIRGSTGSYGYTF. The DNA of the CDR3 is TGTGCCAGCAGCTCGTACGGGATCAGAGGGAGCACGGGTAGCTATGGCTACACCTTC. The chain employs TRBV7-8 and TRBJ1-2, with D unresolved. The V and J ends lost 4 bases and 4 bases respectively, with 28 bases between them. This CDR3 region has 19 residues. The germline V gene encodes CDR1 SGHVS and CDR2 FQNEAQ.

V usage is TRBV28 and J usage is TRBJ1-4, with D maybe TRBD1 (5 bases). Germline assignment: CDR1 MDHEN and CDR2 SYDVKM. This CDR3 is 14 amino acids long. With 5 bases removed from V and 6 bases from J, the gap between germline ends came to 13 bases. CDR3 amino acids: CASSPAGTHEKLFF. The CDR3 DNA follows: TGTGCCAGCAGTCCGGCCGGGACGCATGAAAAACTGTTTTTT.

The rearrangement joins TRBV7-6 to TRBJ2-1, with 12 nucleotides matching TRBD2. The CDR3 loop spans 16 amino acids. With V trimmed by 0 bases and J by 10 bases, 7 bases remained unmatched. The germline V gene encodes CDR1 SGHVS and CDR2 FNYEAQ. This CDR3 reads CASSLAGSSGRGEQFF. In nucleotides, the CDR3 is TGTGCCAGCAGCTTAGCGGGGTCTAGCGGGAGGGGGGAGCAGTTCTTC. The full variable domain, with the rest looked up from reference TRBV7-6 and TRBJ2-1, is GAGVSQSPRYKVTKRGQDVALRCDPISGHVSLYWYRQALGQGPEFLTYFNYEAQQDKSGLPNDRFSAERPEGSISTLTIQRTEQRDSAMYRCASSLAGSSGRGEQFFGPGTRLTVL.

Only one count was recorded for this clone. V and J are TRBV4-2 and TRBJ2-2; tentatively, D is TRBD1 (6 bases). Per germline, CDR1 LGHNA and CDR2 YNFKEQ. The CDR3 runs 15 residues. Trimming took 5 bases from V and 7 from J, leaving 17 bases between them. CDR3 DNA sequence: TGTGCCAGCAGCACGCGACAGGAAAGAAACGGGGAGCTGTTTTTT. Encoded protein: CASSTRQERNGELFF.

The CDR3 loop reads CASSELGQGQGGELFF. As DNA, the CDR3 is TGTGCCAGCAGTGAATTAGGGCAGGGGCAGGGCGGGGAGCTGTTTTTT. The gene calls are TRBV2 and TRBJ2-2; D might be TRBD1 (6 bases). The CDR3 is made up of 16 amino acids. V was pared by 2 bases and J by 7 bases, with 17 bases between. Germline CDR1 reads SNHLY; CDR2 reads FYNNEI.

The CDR3, as DNA: TGTGCCAGCAGCCCTATTGGGGGGCCGAACTATGGCTACACCTTC. This translates into CASSPIGGPNYGYTF. The V gene is TRBV11-2, the J gene TRBJ1-2; D is possibly TRBD1 (6 bases). CDR1 and CDR2 from the germline V gene are SGHAT and FQNNGV. There are 15 residues in the CDR3. Trimming pared 5 bases from V and 2 bases from J, leaving 15 bases between.

The chain has TRBV29-1 and TRBJ1-2, with 7 bases identical to TRBD1. Germline loops: CDR1 SQVTM, CDR2 ANQGSEA. V lost 3 bases to trimming and J lost 5 bases; unmatched junction nucleotides: 9. This CDR3 region has 14 residues. CDR3 in DNA: TGCAGCGTTGAGATAAGGGGGCCCAGGTATGGCTACACCTTC. This codes for CSVEIRGPRYGYTF.

The sample holds one count of this clone. The V and J genes are TRBV30 and TRBJ2-7, with TRBD1 identical over 7 bases. The trim removed 0 bases at V and 0 bases at J, leaving 14 bases unmatched. The CDR3 covers 18 residues. The germline V gene has CDR1 GTSNPN and CDR2 SVGIG (reference sequence). CDR3 in amino acids: CAWSVGTDYSPSSYEQYF. As DNA, the CDR3 is TGTGCCTGGAGTGTCGGGACAGATTATAGCCCTAGCTCCTACGAGCAGTACTTC.

This clone was detected only once. This chain uses TRBV7-8 with TRBJ2-5, with 8 bases matching TRBD1. Germline CDR1 is SGHVS and CDR2 is FQNEAQ. V lost 5 bases and J lost 5; bases outside the gene matches: 10. The CDR3 is 15 residues long. The CDR3 loop reads CASSRDRGGSETQYF. In nucleotides, the CDR3 is TGTGCCAGCAGCCGCGACAGGGGAGGAAGTGAGACCCAGTACTTC.

The CDR3 is CASSLQRGAYNEQFF. As DNA, the CDR3 is TGTGCCAGCAGCCTGCAGCGGGGGGCCTACAATGAGCAGTTCTTC. The chain is built from TRBV7-3 and TRBJ2-1; 9 bases line up with TRBD2. Per germline, CDR1 SGHTA and CDR2 FQGTGA. With 5 bases clipped from V and 2 bases from J, the junction kept 4 bases outside the gene matches. The CDR3 spans 15 residues. Full variable domain (missing parts from reference TRBV7-3 and TRBJ2-1): GAGVSQTPSNKVTEKGKYVELRCDPISGHTALYWYRQSLGQGPEFLIYFQGTGAADDSGLPNDRFFAVRPEGSVSTLKIQRTERGDSAVYLCASSLQRGAYNEQFFGPGTRLTVL.

The chain carries TRBV28 and TRBJ2-2; a weak D match, TRBD2 (6 bases). There are 14 residues in the CDR3. The V gene's germline CDR1 is MDHEN and CDR2 SYDVKM. Trimming left V 8 bases short and J 4 bases short, with 14 bases between. CDR3 DNA sequence: TGTGCCAGCCGGAGGGGACCCTCCACCGGGGAGCTGTTTTTT. This sequence encodes CASRRGPSTGELFF.

V usage is TRBV29-1 and J usage is TRBJ2-5, with D unclear. V lost 6 bases and J 1 base, leaving 6 bases between the germline ends. Per germline, CDR1 SQVTM and CDR2 ANQGSEA. The CDR3 has 11 amino acids. CDR3: CSVKVQETQYF. The CDR3 bases are TGCAGCGTCAAGGTCCAAGAGACCCAGTACTTC.

This clone was observed at least ten times. The chain joins TRBV5-1 to TRBJ1-2; no clear D gene. The germline V and J ends were trimmed by 4 bases and 4 bases, with 14 bases remaining between them. In germline, CDR1 is SGHRS, CDR2 YFSETQ. The CDR3 spans 14 residues. The CDR3 is CASSAQTLGYGYTF. The CDR3 DNA is TGCGCCAGCAGCGCCCAAACCTTGGGCTATGGCTACACCTTC.

This clone was observed a single time. The J gene is TRBJ2-3, the V gene TRBV9; possibly TRBD2 for D (6 bases). The CDR3 covers 17 residues. Trimming took 3 bases from V and 7 from J, leaving 24 bases between them. Per the germline V gene, CDR1 is SGDLS and CDR2 is YYNGEE. The CDR3, as DNA: TGTGCCAGCAGCGCTCCCTCGGGGCGGGAATCACAACATACGCAGTATTTT. Its translation: CASSAPSGRESQHTQYF.

The V call is TRBV9, the J call TRBJ2-3, with D unresolved. The germline V and J ends were trimmed by 4 bases and 0 bases, with 6 bases remaining between them. CDR1 SGDLS and CDR2 YYNGEE come from the germline V gene. The CDR3 length is 13 residues. The CDR3 spells CASSQGSTDTQYF. The CDR3 DNA sequence: TGTGCCAGCAGCCAAGGGAGCACAGATACGCAGTATTTT.

The chain carries TRBV29-1 and TRBJ1-1, with D uncertain. CDR1 and CDR2 from the germline V gene are SQVTM and ANQGSEA. This CDR3 is built from 14 residues. V dropped 0 bases and J dropped 5 bases, with 13 bases sitting between them. The CDR3 bases are TGCAGCGTTGAAGATCTCGTCGGGGAAACTGAAGCTTTCTTT. This translates into CSVEDLVGETEAFF.

This chain connects TRBV2 to TRBJ1-4; D may be TRBD1 (6 bases). The CDR3 contains 21 residues. V dropped 8 bases and J dropped 0 bases, with 31 bases sitting between them. Germline V CDR1 and CDR2: SNHLY, FYNNEI. CDR3 protein: CASSAAITTGNRRATNEKLFF. The CDR3 nucleotides read TGTGCCAGCTCCGCCGCGATTACAACAGGGAACCGGCGCGCAACTAATGAAAAACTGTTTTTT. The full variable domain, its missing parts supplied by reference TRBV2 and TRBJ1-4, is EPEVTQTPSHQVTQMGQEVILRCVPISNHLYFYWYRQILGQKVEFLVSFYNNEISEKSEIFDDQFSVERPDGSNFTLKIRSTKLEDSAMYFCASSAAITTGNRRATNEKLFFGSGTQLSVL.

The chain couples TRBV25-1 to TRBJ2-6, with D maybe TRBD2 (7 bases). Germline loops: CDR1 MGHDK, CDR2 SYGVNS. V was shortened by 2 bases and J by 2 bases, with 13 bases between the two germline ends. CDR3 length: 17 amino acids. CDR3 region: CASSERPGGPGANVLTF. The CDR3 bases are TGTGCCAGCAGTGAACGACCCGGGGGGCCTGGGGCCAACGTCCTGACTTTC.

This chain joins TRBV19 and TRBJ2-1, with a tentative D call TRBD2 (6 bases). Trimming cost V 5 bases and J 12 bases, with 14 bases left between them. The germline CDR1 and CDR2 sequences are LNHDA and SQIVND (reference sequence). The CDR3 length is 12 residues. The CDR3 loop is CASSPRGGWQFF. DNA of the CDR3: TGTGCCAGTAGTCCGCGGGGAGGATGGCAGTTCTTC.

This clone was detected only once. This sequence joins TRBV10-2 and TRBJ2-5; D unresolved. V was trimmed by 0 bases and J by 5 bases, leaving 16 bases between them. Germline CDR1 is WSHSY and CDR2 is SAAADI. CDR3 size: 16 residues. This CDR3 reads CASSESAGQRYETQYF. The DNA of the CDR3 is TGCGCCAGCAGTGAGTCGGCCGGCCAGCGATACGAGACCCAGTACTTC.

This clone has only a few counts. J is TRBJ1-1 and V is TRBV10-3, with 7 nucleotides matching TRBD1. The germline V gene encodes CDR1 ENHRY and CDR2 SYGVKD. V gave up 6 bases and J gave up 8 bases; unmatched junction bases: 3. The CDR3 consists of 11 residues. DNA of the CDR3: TGTGCCATCAGGAAGGACAGGGAAGCTTTCTTT. It codes for CAIRKDREAFF.

DNA for the CDR3: TGTGCCAGCAGTTTACAGGGTTCGGGGAATTCACCCCTCCACTTT. Translating it yields CASSLQGSGNSPLHF. The V call is TRBV27, the J call TRBJ1-6; maybe TRBD1 (5 bases). The V end was cut by 2 bases, the J end by 7 bases, with 12 bases between. The CDR3 contains 15 residues. The germline CDR1 and CDR2 sequences are MNHEY and SMNVEV (reference sequence).

The V and J genes are TRBV30 and TRBJ1-6; the match to TRBD1 covers 7 bases. The junction had 9 bases not matched to a gene; V was cut back by 6 bases and J by 7 bases. This CDR3 region has 14 residues. CDR1 is GTSNPN, CDR2 SVGIG, per germline (reference sequence). The CDR3 region has the DNA TGTGCCTGTACAGGGGCTCTGGGGAATTCACCCCTCCACTTT. Translation gives CACTGALGNSPLHF.

The rearrangement joins TRBV6-4 to TRBJ1-5, with a weak D call TRBD1 (6 bases). Between the trimmed V and J ends, which lost 5 bases and 4 bases, there was a span of 9 bases. The CDR3 is 13 residues long. CDR1 is MRHNA and CDR2 is SNTAGT in the germline V gene. The CDR3 here is CASSIGQNQPQHF. DNA of the CDR3: TGTGCCAGCAGTATCGGACAGAATCAGCCCCAGCATTTT.

The J gene is TRBJ1-1, the V gene TRBV2; D may be TRBD1 (5 bases). The CDR3 has 11 amino acids. Trimming took 4 bases from V and 7 from J, leaving 7 bases between them. CDR1 and CDR2 (germline): SNHLY, FYNNEI. Here the CDR3 DNA reads TGTGCCAGCAGTGCCAGGGATGAAGCTTTCTTT. Protein sequence: CASSARDEAFF.

This sequence joins TRBV6-1 and TRBJ2-1; D call uncertain. The CDR3 loop spans 13 amino acids. The germline V gene encodes CDR1 MNHNS and CDR2 SASEGT. Deletions cut 8 bases from V and 6 bases from J, with 14 bases between. The chain's CDR3 is CASSRSGGNEQFF. CDR3 nucleotide sequence: TGTGCCAGCTCGAGGTCGGGTGGCAATGAGCAGTTCTTC.